Below, one T cell receptor (beta chain) is given with its context. Its binding antigen is unknown. Base qualities are not at hand, and no much larger clone is one base apart. This record belongs to a study of shared clonotypes between healthy human individuals (dated by TCRdb to the early 2020s). At the level of the whole study: The cohort included three men and a couple of women between 18 and 49 years of age. Per donor, three plates each were used for CD4 naive and CD4 memory, two for CD8 naive, and one for CD8 memory. To estimate repertoire size and how much clonotypes are shared between individuals, the study performed deep sequencing of blood TCR repertoires from about five healthy adults. Different laboratories and diverse techniques were used to prepare libraries and sequence TCR repertoires, to increase sequencing depth and limit assay-specific biases. Between about 0.8 and 8.9 billion PBMCs per donor were obtained by leukapheresis. Study-level results and caveats: Sharing across several donors was observed for about 4.8% of naive CD4, over 3% of naive CD8, about 2.3% of memory CD4, and about 0.4% of memory CD8 clonotypes. Sampling was restricted to blood, and TCR repertoires in tissues likely differ from the TCR repertoires found in blood. Larger estimated clonotype richness was generally found for naive subsets than for memory subsets. Incomplete sequencing was indicated by rarefaction of sorted-subset datasets, despite the large sequencing depth. Based on pairwise subsampling, the degree of clonotype sharing among donors was expected to be affected by sequencing depth. The small number of donors limited the genetic and exposure-history diversity represented. Higher generation probabilities were observed for clonotypes shared by all four sorted-subset donors than for non-shared clonotypes.

The donors were healthy, HIV-negative adults with no recently reported acute infections or vaccinations. Only Caucasian adults living in Nashville, Tennessee, USA were represented among the donors. CD4+ T cells were enriched by magnetic negative selection, after which naive cells were positively selected on CD45RA and the negative fraction was taken as the memory subset. Blood was collected by leukapheresis, and PBMCs were isolated by Ficoll-Histopaque density gradient centrifugation and then cryopreserved in liquid nitrogen vapor phase. Purity and quantity of every magnetically sorted T cell population were checked by analytical flow cytometry. Genomic DNA was isolated from every sorted fraction and measured by UV absorbance on a Nanodrop 2000c. V is pruned by 4 bases and J by 7 bases, leaving 12 bases of the junction without a gene match. From its cysteine to its phenylalanine, the CDR3 spans 17 amino acids. The CDR3 DNA has 51 bases and is translated from base 1. The germline V gene gives CDR1 as SGHTA and CDR2 as FQGNSA.

Using the deep immunoSEQ assay, TCR CDR3 regions were amplified from genomic DNA by multiplex PCR. For each cell subset, the extracted genomic DNA was distributed evenly across all wells of several immunoSEQ 96-well plates, and each plate served as one replicate. For sorted subsets, each replicate PCR was loaded with around 220 ng genomic DNA, equivalent to 32,000 or so T cell genomes. The purified libraries were quantified using a Qubit 3.0 fluorometer, sized with a Bioanalyzer 2100, and then quantified again using the KAPA Library Quantification kit. Every immunoSEQ 96-well plate was sequenced on a dedicated single-read 150-cycle Illumina NextSeq 550 flow cell. The paper's processing steps were these. Because only junctional sequences without quality scores were contained in the immunoSEQ output, filtering matching that applied to full-length reads could not be performed. Sequences were annotated with PyIR, a Python wrapper for IgBLAST v1.9, and V/J genes and CDR3 were assigned using IMGT germline references. Reads were filtered out if the reads had weak V/J assignments (E-value above 1e-6), no CDR3, stop codons, out-of-frame junctions, or ambiguous translated residues. V3J clonotypes were defined as sequences sharing the same inferred V gene, J gene, and CDR3 amino acid sequence. Percentage overlap between repertoires was calculated by dividing the number of shared unique clonotypes by the size of the smaller repertoire. Three approaches were used to assess repertoire richness: RTK rarefaction, the Chao1 estimator, and Recon v2.1 estimates of unobserved clonotypes. For all TCRbeta clonotypes obtained by the gDNA method from a few donors, generation probabilities were computed with OLGA. This immuneACCESS table, as held by TCRdb, lists in-frame sequences with V and J called but not all clones. Of the missing ones, under half trace to an unresolved V gene in checked studies; the others have no known cause. The V and J calls and clone size were taken over from that table, and D and trimming were inferred from the DNA. Counted in this sample were about 710,000 clones; 73% of them appeared once. The ten largest clones take up 1.5% to 2% of the sample.

The sequenced material came from memory CD4+ T cells sorted from blood. Interpreted using the paper, the cell subset or site label stands for: CD45RA-negative fraction. The chain was built from TRBV7-2 and TRBJ2-1; TRBD2 agrees with 11 junctional bases. The sequence came from a woman aged 30 to 39 in good health. The DNA sequence is given as TGTGCCAGCAGCTCGTCACAACTGACTAGCGGGAAGAATGAGCAGTTCTTC. Translated, it reads CASSSSQLTSGKNEQFF.